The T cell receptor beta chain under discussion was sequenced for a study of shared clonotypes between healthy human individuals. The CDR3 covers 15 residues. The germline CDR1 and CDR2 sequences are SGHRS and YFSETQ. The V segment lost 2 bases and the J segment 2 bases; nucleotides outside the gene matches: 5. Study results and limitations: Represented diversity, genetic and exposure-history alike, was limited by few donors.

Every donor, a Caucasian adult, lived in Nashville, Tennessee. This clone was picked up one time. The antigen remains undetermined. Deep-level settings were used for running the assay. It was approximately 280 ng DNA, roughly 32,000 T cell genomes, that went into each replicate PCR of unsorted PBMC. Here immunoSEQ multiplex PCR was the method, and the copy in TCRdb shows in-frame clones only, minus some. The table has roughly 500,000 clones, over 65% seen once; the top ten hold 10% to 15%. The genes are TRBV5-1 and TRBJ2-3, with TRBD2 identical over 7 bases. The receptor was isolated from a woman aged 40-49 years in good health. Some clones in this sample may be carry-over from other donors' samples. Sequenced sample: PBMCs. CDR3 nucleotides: TGCGCCAGCAGCTTTTTGGGAGGGCCCACAGATACGCAGTATTTT. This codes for CASSFLGGPTDTQYF.